These T cell receptor beta chains were read from a single sample in a study of radiotherapy plus CTLA-4 blockade in lung cancer. The method was immunoSEQ multiplex PCR; TCRdb's version includes in-frame clones alone and lacks a portion of them. The repertoire includes around 130,000 clones, about nine tenths of them detected once, and 6.9% sits in the top ten. Here the sequenced sample was peripheral blood, taken from a patient treated with radiotherapy plus ipilimumab. Receptor source: a human donor with non-small cell lung cancer that progressed on radiotherapy plus ipilimumab. CDR3s include the opening cysteine and the closing phenylalanine or tryptophan. The D gene is left open where the match is weak. The size of a clone is reported for some rows only, either as once, few or many, or as a class for expanded clones.

D: TRBD1
size: -
V: TRBV11-2
J: TRBJ1-5
DNA: TGTGCCAGCAGCTTAGAACCAGGGGGCCGGAATCAGCCCCAGCATTTT
CDR3: CASSLEPGGRNQPQHF

D: -
size: -
V: TRBV5-8
J: TRBJ1-1
DNA: TGTGCCAGCAGCCGTAGGACAGATGCTGAAGCTTTCTTT
CDR3: CASSRRTDAEAFF

D: -
size: -
V: TRBV19
J: TRBJ1-1
DNA: TGTGCCAGTAGTATATTCAGAAAGGGAGCCAATGAAGCTTTCTTT
CDR3: CASSIFRKGANEAFF

D: TRBD2
size: -
V: TRBV27
J: TRBJ2-1
DNA: TGTGCCAGCATTCCTCCAACTAGGCTAGCGGGAGCCCCTCCCTACAATGAGCAGTTCTTC
CDR3: CASIPPTRLAGAPPYNEQFF

D: TRBD2
size: -
V: TRBV10-2
J: TRBJ2-1
DNA: TGCGCCAGCAGCAGGATGCGGGAGTGGGGAAATGAGCAGTTCTTC
CDR3: CASSRMREWGNEQFF

D: -
size: -
V: TRBV19
J: TRBJ2-2
DNA: TGTGCCAGTAGTCCCCTCAGCACCGGGGAGCTGTTTTTT
CDR3: CASSPLSTGELFF

D: -
size: -
V: TRBV6-5
J: TRBJ2-3
DNA: TGTGCCAGCATCAATACGAACACAGATACGCAGTATTTT
CDR3: CASINTNTDTQYF

D: TRBD2
size: medium-sized
V: TRBV5-8
J: TRBJ2-1
DNA: TGTGCCAGCAGCTTGTGGAGGCGGGGGACCTACAATGAGCAGTTCTTC
CDR3: CASSLWRRGTYNEQFF

D: TRBD2
size: -
V: TRBV29-1
J: TRBJ2-1
DNA: TGCAGCGTTGAGTCTAGCGGGAGCCCCGACGCTGAGCAGTTCTTC
CDR3: CSVESSGSPDAEQFF

D: TRBD1
size: -
V: TRBV29-1
J: TRBJ1-2
DNA: TGCAGCGTACAGGGGGAGGATGGCTACACCTTC
CDR3: CSVQGEDGYTF

D: TRBD1
size: -
V: TRBV7-8
J: TRBJ2-5
DNA: TGTGCCAGCAGCCCAGGACAGGCAGAGACCCAGTACTTC
CDR3: CASSPGQAETQYF

D: -
size: -
V: TRBV19
J: TRBJ1-5
DNA: TGTGCCAGTAGTATTTGGGGACCGAGGGGAGTTCAGCCCCAGCATTTT
CDR3: CASSIWGPRGVQPQHF

D: TRBD1
size: few
V: TRBV4-1
J: TRBJ2-7
DNA: TGCGCCAGCAGCCAAACAGGGGCCGAGCAGTACTTC
CDR3: CASSQTGAEQYF

D: -
size: -
V: TRBV2
J: TRBJ1-1
DNA: TGTGCCAGCAGAGTAACGGACGGCTCAGGGGCTGAAGCTTTCTTT
CDR3: CASRVTDGSGAEAFF

D: TRBD1
size: -
V: TRBV7-8
J: TRBJ1-4
DNA: TGTGCCAGCAGCCCTGACAGGGCCCGAACTAATGAAAAACTGTTTTTT
CDR3: CASSPDRARTNEKLFF

D: -
size: -
V: TRBV2
J: TRBJ2-7
DNA: TGTGCCAGCAGTAGAGGAAACGAGCAGTACTTC
CDR3: CASSRGNEQYF

D: -
size: -
V: TRBV5-6
J: TRBJ2-7
DNA: TGTGCCAGCAGCTTTTCCCCTTGGGACGGAACCTACGAGCAGTACTTC
CDR3: CASSFSPWDGTYEQYF

D: TRBD2
size: -
V: TRBV27
J: TRBJ2-1
DNA: TGTGCCAGCAGTCCCGGAGTAGCGGGGGACTCATACAATGAGCAGTTCTTC
CDR3: CASSPGVAGDSYNEQFF

D: TRBD2
size: -
V: TRBV7-2
J: TRBJ2-7
DNA: TGTGCCAGCAGCTTAGGGCTAGCGGGAGGGCCGACCTACGAGCAGTACTTC
CDR3: CASSLGLAGGPTYEQYF

D: -
size: -
V: TRBV6-5
J: TRBJ1-1
DNA: TGTGCCAGCAGTTACCTGGCATTGAACACTGAAGCTTTCTTT
CDR3: CASSYLALNTEAFF

D: TRBD1
size: -
V: TRBV23-1
J: TRBJ1-2
DNA: TGCGCCAGCAGCCGAGAACAGGGGGCAGAGGATGGCTACACCTTC
CDR3: CASSREQGAEDGYTF

D: -
size: -
V: TRBV9
J: TRBJ2-3
DNA: TGTGCCAGCAGCGTAGGAGGGGGGGCGATCACAGATACGCAGTATTTT
CDR3: CASSVGGGAITDTQYF

D: TRBD2
size: -
V: TRBV5-1
J: TRBJ2-1
DNA: TGCGCCAGCAGCTCGGGACTAGCCTCCTACAATGAGCAGTTCTTC
CDR3: CASSSGLASYNEQFF

D: -
size: -
V: TRBV11-2
J: TRBJ2-5
DNA: TGTGCCAGCAGCTTAGATGGAGCGAGGGAGGAGACCCAGTACTTC
CDR3: CASSLDGAREETQYF

D: -
size: -
V: TRBV28
J: TRBJ2-6
DNA: -
CDR3: CASSFFGSPSGANVLTF

D: TRBD1
size: -
V: TRBV6-5
J: TRBJ1-1
DNA: TGTGCCAGCAGTTACAGACAGGGGAACACTGAAGCTTTCTTT
CDR3: CASSYRQGNTEAFF

D: -
size: -
V: TRBV2
J: TRBJ1-1
DNA: TGTGCCACCGGAGGGGTGGCACGGGCCACTGAAGCTTTCTTT
CDR3: CATGGVARATEAFF

D: -
size: -
V: TRBV6-1
J: TRBJ2-5
DNA: TGTGCCAGCAGGGACTACGACGCGGCTGAGCAGTACTTC
CDR3: CASRDYDAAEQYF

D: -
size: -
V: TRBV6-6
J: TRBJ1-1
DNA: TGTGCCAGCAGTCCCGGAGGGATGAACACTGAAGCTTTCTTT
CDR3: CASSPGGMNTEAFF

D: TRBD2
size: -
V: TRBV4-1
J: TRBJ2-7
DNA: TGCGCCAGCAGCCAAGTCTGGGCTAGCGGGAGTAAATCATCCTACGAGCAGTACTTC
CDR3: CASSQVWASGSKSSYEQYF

D: -
size: -
V: TRBV4-1
J: TRBJ2-3
DNA: TGCGCCAGCAGTCATACACTCCAGGGGGATACGCAGTATTTT
CDR3: CASSHTLQGDTQYF

D: -
size: -
V: TRBV4-2
J: TRBJ2-2
DNA: TGTGCCAGCAGCCAGGGAGCGACGAACACCGGGGAGCTGTTTTTT
CDR3: CASSQGATNTGELFF

D: -
size: -
V: TRBV27
J: TRBJ1-3
DNA: TGTGCCAGCAGTCCCTCCGGGGGTACGAGCACCATATATTTT
CDR3: CASSPSGGTSTIYF

D: TRBD2
size: -
V: TRBV12-5
J: TRBJ2-7
DNA: TGTGCTAGTGGGCTTAGCGGGAGGGCCTACCACGAGCAGTACTTC
CDR3: CASGLSGRAYHEQYF

D: -
size: -
V: TRBV20-1
J: TRBJ2-1
DNA: TGCAGTGCTAGACAATCTGAGCAGTTCTTC
CDR3: CSARQSEQFF

D: TRBD1
size: once
V: TRBV11-2
J: TRBJ1-2
DNA: TGTGCCAGCAATGCCGCGGGACAGGGGAACTACACCTTC
CDR3: CASNAAGQGNYTF

D: -
size: -
V: TRBV18
J: TRBJ2-5
DNA: TGTGCCAGCTCATTCCAAGAGACCCAGTACTTC
CDR3: CASSFQETQYF